This entry describes one T cell receptor (beta chain). The antigen is unknown. TCRdb reprocessed the 5' RACE reads via MiXCR and lists one record per CDR3 protein. In the table there are 750,000 to 950,000 distinct CDR3 sequences, about 12% of which are singletons. This record comes from a study of identical twins. General study findings and limits: Beta clonotypes that were abundant in cord blood contained fewer insertions, a pattern absent from memory repertoires.

CDR1 and CDR2 from the germline V gene are LNHNV and YYDKDF (reference sequence). The V gene lost 1 base and the J gene lost 0 bases, with 4 bases spanning the gap. The CDR3 has 14 amino acids. The sample was also linked to a second study, of yellow fever vaccine responses in identical twins.

Input material: PBMCs. This receptor was taken from a woman between 18 and 30 years old in good health. The chain employs TRBV15 and TRBJ1-5, with no clear D. The CDR3 here is CATSRGGSNQPQHF. CDR3 coding DNA: TGTGCCACCAGCAGAGGAGGTAGCAATCAGCCCCAGCATTTT.